The sequence of this T cell receptor (beta chain) was determined in a study of shared clonotypes between healthy human individuals. Assay used: immunoSEQ multiplex PCR; TCRdb lists only in-frame clones, some missing. The sample includes 2 million to 2.5 million clones, approximately 95% of them seen just once. Germline V gene sequence: CDR1 MDHEN, CDR2 SYDVKM. V lost 5 bases, J lost 6 bases, and 11 bases stayed unmatched. The CDR3 contains 15 residues. The receptor comes from a man between 18 and 35 years old in good health. Some clones in this sample may be carry-over from other donors' samples. The V call is TRBV28, the J call TRBJ2-7; 9 bases agree with TRBD2. Sequenced: naive CD4+ T cells from PBMCs. The subset was: CD45RA+ positively selected. The CDR3 region has the DNA TGTGCCAGCAGTCTCAGCGGGGGGAGGGCCAGCGAGCAGTACTTC. Its translation is CASSLSGGRASEQYF.